The text below deals with one T cell receptor beta chain. TCRdb's table, derived via immunoSEQ multiplex PCR, lists solely in-frame clones and lacks some. The sample lists over 25,000 clones; roughly 77% were seen once. Treatment: preoperative locoregional IRX-2 cytokine immunotherapy. Germline V CDR1 and CDR2: SGHDN, FVKESK. V was pared by 4 bases and J by 5 bases, with 8 bases of the junction left unmatched. This CDR3 is 15 amino acids long. This sample is part of a study of preoperative IRX-2 immunotherapy in early breast cancer. The TCR originated in a human donor with breast cancer. This material consisted of lymph node tissue, taken after IRX-2 immunotherapy. The chain combines TRBV14 with TRBJ1-2; 9 bases map to TRBD1. For the CDR3, the DNA is TGTGCCAGCAGCCTACCCGGGACAGGGTATTATGGCTACACCTTC. Translation: CASSLPGTGYYGYTF.